One sample yielded the 11 T cell receptor beta chains listed below, sequenced in a study of cytomegalovirus exposure and HLA in healthy donors (dated by TCRdb to 2017 to 2019). Library preparation used the immunoSEQ multiplex PCR assay. The multiplex PCR relied on a mix of 60 forward primers for TCR Vbeta segments and 13 reverse primers for TCR Jbeta segments. TCRdb's version of the immuneACCESS table is confined to in-frame rearrangements and falls short of the full clone set. An unresolved V gene accounts for under half of the shortfall where checked; the remainder is of unknown origin. The sample table lists roughly 80,000 clones, approximately 60% of them with a count of one. Jointly, the top ten make up 4% to 4.5% of the sample. Sequenced: PBMCs. These receptors originate from a male donor in good health and CMV-seropositive.

This clone was counted only a few times. The rearrangement links TRBV10-3 to TRBJ1-4, with D unresolved. The length of the CDR3 is 15 residues. Trimming cost V 6 bases and J 0 bases, with 11 bases left between them. CDR1 is ENHRY and CDR2 is SYGVKD in the germline V gene. CDR3 bases: TGTGCCATCAGCCCAGGCACCGCAACTAATGAAAAACTGTTTTTT. As protein: CAISPGTATNEKLFF.

V and J are TRBV19 and TRBJ2-1, with TRBD2 matching 8 bases. The CDR3 has 14 amino acids. V dropped 6 bases and J dropped 9; count of bases not matched to a gene: 10. Germline CDR1 is LNHDA and CDR2 is SQIVND (reference sequence). The CDR3 loop reads CASRERERMGEQFF. CDR3 nucleotides: TGTGCCAGTAGGGAGCGGGAGAGGATGGGTGAGCAGTTCTTC.

The rearrangement links TRBV30 to TRBJ2-1, with D possibly matching TRBD2 (5 bases). CDR1 and CDR2 (germline): GTSNPN, SVGIG (reference sequence). This CDR3 is 12 amino acids long. Trimming cost V 3 bases and J 7 bases, with 10 bases left between them. The CDR3 protein is CAWSLLENEQFF. The CDR3 coding sequence is TGTGCCTGGAGCCTACTAGAGAATGAGCAGTTCTTC. The full variable domain, in which reference TRBV30 and TRBJ2-1 provide the parts outside the CDR3, is SQTIHQWPATLVQPVGSPLSLECTVEGTSNPNLYWYRQAAGRGLQLLFYSVGIGQISSEVPQNLSASRPQDRQFILSSKKLLLSDSGFYLCAWSLLENEQFFGPGTRLTVL.

This chain links TRBV29-1 with TRBJ2-7; possibly TRBD2 for D (5 bases). Per germline, CDR1 SQVTM and CDR2 ANQGSEA. V lost 4 bases to trimming and J lost 0 bases, with 10 bases between them. This CDR3 is built from 13 residues. The CDR3, as DNA: TGCAGCGTTGCTGCGGGTAACTCCTACGAGCAGTACTTC. As protein: CSVAAGNSYEQYF.

The rearrangement joins TRBV18 to TRBJ2-3; D perhaps matches TRBD2 (6 bases). This CDR3 comprises 16 residues. Between the trimmed V and J ends, which lost 6 bases and 2 bases, there was a span of 18 bases. Germline CDR1 reads KGHSH; CDR2 reads LQKENI. The CDR3 nucleotides are TGTGCCAGCTCCTTCGGGACTCGGCGTTACACAGATACGCAGTATTTT. Residues: CASSFGTRRYTDTQYF.

The chain has TRBV7-9 and TRBJ1-2; 7 bases fit TRBD1. Germline V lookup: CDR1 SEHNR, CDR2 FQNEAQ (reference sequence). The CDR3 spans 15 residues. V lost 0 bases to trimming and J lost 1 base; unmatched junction nucleotides: 2. CDR3 in amino acids: CASSLAGQFNYGYTF. In DNA form, the CDR3 reads TGTGCCAGCAGCTTAGCGGGACAGTTTAACTATGGCTACACCTTC.

The CDR3 sequence is CASSDSMTDRKNTEAFF. CDR3 nucleotide sequence: TGTGCCAGCAGTGACTCGATGACGGACAGAAAGAACACTGAAGCTTTCTTT. The J gene is TRBJ1-1, the V gene TRBV6-4, with D perhaps matching TRBD1 (6 bases). Germline V lookup: CDR1 MRHNA, CDR2 SNTAGT. V was pared by 0 bases and J by 1 base, with 15 bases between. There are 17 residues in the CDR3.

This rearrangement joins TRBV4-2 to TRBJ1-2; tentatively, D is TRBD1 (5 bases). The CDR3 runs 15 residues. V was pared by 0 bases and J by 5 bases, with 13 bases between. Germline assignment: CDR1 LGHNA and CDR2 YNFKEQ. CDR3 protein: CASSQDGSQEYGYTF. For the CDR3, the DNA is TGTGCCAGCAGCCAAGATGGTTCACAGGAATATGGCTACACCTTC.

CDR3 residues: CAWSPGTSQGAQYF. In nucleotides, the CDR3 is TGTGCCTGGAGTCCCGGGACTAGCCAGGGGGCCCAGTACTTC. The chain is built from TRBV30 and TRBJ2-5; 9 bases map to TRBD2. Germline assignment: CDR1 GTSNPN and CDR2 SVGIG (reference sequence). The J segment lost 9 bases and the V segment lost 2 bases, leaving 10 bases of the junction unmatched. CDR3 length equals 14 residues. Looking up the rest from reference TRBV30 and TRBJ2-5 gives the full variable domain: SQTIHQWPATLVQPVGSPLSLECTVEGTSNPNLYWYRQAAGRGLQLLFYSVGIGQISSEVPQNLSASRPQDRQFILSSKKLLLSDSGFYLCAWSPGTSQGAQYFGPGTRLLVL.

This clone showed up just a few times. The chain has TRBV5-4 and TRBJ2-7, with D maybe TRBD2 (6 bases). The germline V gene encodes CDR1 SGHNT and CDR2 YYREEE (reference sequence). Trimming took off 4 bases at V and 3 bases at J, with 11 bases between the two ends. The CDR3 sequence is 13 residues long. The CDR3 region is CASSARGSYEQYF. DNA for the CDR3: TGTGCCAGCAGCGCCCGGGGGAGCTACGAGCAGTACTTC.

The chain employs TRBV7-6 and TRBJ2-1; 10 bases are a match to TRBD2. The CDR3 has 19 amino acids. CDR1 is SGHVS, CDR2 FNYEAQ, per germline. The V gene end was trimmed by 1 base and the J gene end by 1 base; junction bases not matched to a gene: 10. The CDR3 here is CASSLDPLLAGLSYNEQFF. The CDR3 DNA reads TGTGCCAGCAGCTTAGATCCACTACTAGCGGGGCTTTCCTACAATGAGCAGTTCTTC.